This entry is about one T cell receptor (beta chain). This record belongs to a study of blood T cell repertoires in COVID-19. The overall study: The samples span acute and convalescent COVID-19 from the United States, Italy and Spain. The analysed material was cDNA or gDNA that came from T cells, B-cell-depleted T cells, or PBMCs.

The germline V gene encodes CDR1 SGDLS and CDR2 YYNGEE. The CDR3 loop spans 18 amino acids. V lost 2 bases, J lost 6 bases, and 16 bases stayed unmatched. Per the authors' pipeline: Nucleated cell number was recorded as an estimate derived from reference gene primer amplification. Method: immunoSEQ multiplex PCR; TCRdb's copy keeps in-frame clones and lacks some. V, J and clone size were drawn from that table, and D and trimming were deduced from the DNA. The sample lists roughly 77,000 clones, over 85% occurring once. Specimen: peripheral blood. The V gene is TRBV9, the J gene TRBJ1-5; 8 bases fit TRBD1. The receptor comes from a man aged 50-60 years with active COVID-19. CDR3 DNA: TGTGCCAGCAGCGTCGGGGCCGGCACAGGGGGGGAGCGTCAGCCCCAGCATTTT. Translated: CASSVGAGTGGERQPQHF.